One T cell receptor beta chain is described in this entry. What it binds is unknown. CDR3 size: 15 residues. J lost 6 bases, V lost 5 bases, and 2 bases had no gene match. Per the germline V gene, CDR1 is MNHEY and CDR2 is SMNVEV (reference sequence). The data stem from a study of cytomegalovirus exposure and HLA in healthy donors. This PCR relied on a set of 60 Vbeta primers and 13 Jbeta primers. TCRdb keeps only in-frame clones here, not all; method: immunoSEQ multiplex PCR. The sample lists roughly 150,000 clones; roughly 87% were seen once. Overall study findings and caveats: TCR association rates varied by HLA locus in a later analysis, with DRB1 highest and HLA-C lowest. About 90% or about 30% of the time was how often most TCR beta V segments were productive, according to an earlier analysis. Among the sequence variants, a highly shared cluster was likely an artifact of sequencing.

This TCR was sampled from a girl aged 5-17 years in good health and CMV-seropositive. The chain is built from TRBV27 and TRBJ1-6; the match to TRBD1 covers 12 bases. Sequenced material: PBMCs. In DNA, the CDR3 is TGTGCCAGCAGTCCGGGACAGGGGGCTAATTCACCCCTCCACTTT. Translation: CASSPGQGANSPLHF.